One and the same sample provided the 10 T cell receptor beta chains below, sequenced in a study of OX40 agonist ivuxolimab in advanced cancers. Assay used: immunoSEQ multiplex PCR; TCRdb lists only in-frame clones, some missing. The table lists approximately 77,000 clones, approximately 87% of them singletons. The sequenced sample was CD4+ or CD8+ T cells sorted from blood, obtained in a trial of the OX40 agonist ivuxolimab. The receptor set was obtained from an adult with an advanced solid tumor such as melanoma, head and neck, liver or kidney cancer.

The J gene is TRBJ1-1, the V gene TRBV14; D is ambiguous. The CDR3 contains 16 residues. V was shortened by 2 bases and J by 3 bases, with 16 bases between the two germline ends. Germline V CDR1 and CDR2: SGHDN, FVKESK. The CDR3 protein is CASSQIGRVGHTEAFF. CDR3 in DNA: TGTGCCAGCAGCCAAATCGGGCGTGTAGGTCACACTGAAGCTTTCTTT.

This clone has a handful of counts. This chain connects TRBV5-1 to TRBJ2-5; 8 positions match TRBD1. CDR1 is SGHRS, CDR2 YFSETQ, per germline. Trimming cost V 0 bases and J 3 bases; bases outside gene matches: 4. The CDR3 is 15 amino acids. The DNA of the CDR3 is TGCGCCAGCAGCTTGGGAGGGACAGGAGAAGAGACCCAGTACTTC. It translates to CASSLGGTGEETQYF.

The CDR3 sequence is CASSQFPGNEQFF. Here the CDR3 DNA reads TGTGCCAGCAGCCAATTTCCGGGAAATGAGCAGTTCTTC. This chain uses TRBV16 with TRBJ2-1; weak D call: TRBD2 (5 bases). Germline loops: CDR1 KGHSY, CDR2 FQNENV. This CDR3 is built from 13 residues. The V end lost 1 base, the J end lost 7 bases, and 8 bases lay between the germline ends.

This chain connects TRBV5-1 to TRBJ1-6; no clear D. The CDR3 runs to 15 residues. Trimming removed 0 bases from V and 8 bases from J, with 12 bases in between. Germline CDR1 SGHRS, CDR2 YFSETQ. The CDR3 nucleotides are TGCGCCAGCAGCTTGGGGGCGGAACCCCATTCACCCCTCCACTTT. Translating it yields CASSLGAEPHSPLHF.

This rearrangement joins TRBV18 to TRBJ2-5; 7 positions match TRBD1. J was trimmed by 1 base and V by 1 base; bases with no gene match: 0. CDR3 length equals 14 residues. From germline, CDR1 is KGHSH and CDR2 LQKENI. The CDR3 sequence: CASSPRDSQETQYF. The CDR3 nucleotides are TGTGCCAGCTCACCACGGGACAGCCAAGAGACCCAGTACTTC.

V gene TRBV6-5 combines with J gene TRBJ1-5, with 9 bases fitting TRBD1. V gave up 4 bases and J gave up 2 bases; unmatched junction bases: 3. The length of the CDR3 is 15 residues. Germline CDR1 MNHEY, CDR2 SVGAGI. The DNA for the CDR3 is TGTGCCAGCAGTTCACGGGACAGGGGCAATCAGCCCCAGCATTTT. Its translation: CASSSRDRGNQPQHF.

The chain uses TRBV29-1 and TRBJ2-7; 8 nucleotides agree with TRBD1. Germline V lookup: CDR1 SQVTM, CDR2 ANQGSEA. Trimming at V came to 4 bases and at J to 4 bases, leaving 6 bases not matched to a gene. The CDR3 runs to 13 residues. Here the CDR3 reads CSVGTGTSYEQYF. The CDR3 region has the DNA TGCAGCGTTGGGACAGGGACCTCTTACGAGCAGTACTTC.

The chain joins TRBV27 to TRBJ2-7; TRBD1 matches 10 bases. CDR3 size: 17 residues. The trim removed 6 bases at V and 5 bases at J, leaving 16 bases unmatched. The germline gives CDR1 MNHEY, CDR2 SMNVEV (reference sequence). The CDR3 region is CASSNRRDRGLPNEQYF. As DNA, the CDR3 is TGTGCCAGCAGCAACCGCCGTGACAGGGGGCTCCCCAACGAGCAGTACTTC.

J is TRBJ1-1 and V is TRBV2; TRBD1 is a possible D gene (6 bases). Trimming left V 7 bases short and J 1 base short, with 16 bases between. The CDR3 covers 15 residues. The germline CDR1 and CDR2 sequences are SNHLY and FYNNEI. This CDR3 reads CASNVGWTENTEAFF. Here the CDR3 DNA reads TGTGCCAGCAACGTGGGGTGGACAGAGAACACTGAAGCTTTCTTT.

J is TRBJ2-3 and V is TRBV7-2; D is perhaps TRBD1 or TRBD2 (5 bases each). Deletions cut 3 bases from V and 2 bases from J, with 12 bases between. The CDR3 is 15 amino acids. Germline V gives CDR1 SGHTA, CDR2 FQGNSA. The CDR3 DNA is TGTGCCAGCAGCTTTGACGGGGCAATCACAGATACGCAGTATTTT. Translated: CASSFDGAITDTQYF.